These 15 T cell receptor beta chains were sequenced from one sample in a study of Tregs in tolerant kidney transplant recipients. Recipients received nonmyeloablative bone marrow transplants from related graft donors, with transient mixed chimerism. TCRdb's copy holds only in-frame clones and misses some; the assay was immunoSEQ multiplex PCR. This sample's clone table lists some 22,000 clones. The source was CD4+ T cells from blood (PBMCs), collected 6 months after the transplant. The receptors come from a human patient who received a combined kidney and bone marrow transplant. The graft donor may have given rise to some T cells.

Points on this clone: The read ends 3 residues before the CDR3 terminus; that terminus is restored from the germline J gene. J is TRBJ1-5 and V is TRBV19; D is possibly TRBD1 (6 bases). The CDR3 is 13 amino acids. Germline V lookup: CDR1 LNHDA, CDR2 SQIVND (reference sequence). The germline V and J ends were trimmed by 8 bases and 4 bases, with 12 bases remaining between them. CDR3: CASATGPNQPQHF. The DNA read from the CDR3 is TGTGCCAGTGCAACAGGGCCTAATCAGCCC.

Turning to this clone: From the germline J gene comes the end of the CDR3, since the read stops 3 residues before it. The chain has TRBV10-2 and TRBJ1-1; D is perhaps TRBD1 (5 bases). The V end lost 2 bases, the J end lost 1 base, and 17 bases lay between the germline ends. This CDR3 has 17 residues. Germline lookup yields CDR1 WSHSY and CDR2 SAAADI. The CDR3 spells CASSERPGKNENTEAFF. CDR3 bases read: TGCGCCAGCAGTGAGAGGCCAGGGAAAAACGAGAACACTGAA.

Here the CDR3 reads CASSVRNTEAFF. The part of the CDR3 DNA that was read is TGTGCCAGCAGTGTCCGGAACACTGAA. The chain combines TRBV2 with TRBJ1-1; D not resolved. The read finishes 3 residues shy of the CDR3 end, and the germline J gene is used to complete it. The CDR3 is 12 residues long. Trimming took off 4 bases at V and 1 base at J, with 4 bases between the two ends. Germline V gene data show CDR1 as SNHLY and CDR2 as FYNNEI.

In the case of this clone: From the germline J gene comes the end of the CDR3, since the read stops 3 residues before it. This chain connects TRBV20-1 to TRBJ2-4; TRBD2 agrees at 7 bases. Germline CDR1 and CDR2: DFQATT and SNEGSKA (reference sequence). The CDR3 is made up of 15 amino acids. The covered CDR3 bases are TGCAGTGCTCTAGAGCGGGGAGGGTGGTTAGAGACT. Its translation is CSALERGGWLET. The whole CDR3 protein is CSALERGGWLETQYF.

For this clone: The CDR3 end is not reached by the read, which stops 3 residues before it; the germline J gene fills it in. The V gene is TRBV11-3, the J gene TRBJ1-6; no clear D. This CDR3 has 14 amino acids. Germline CDR1 SGHNT, CDR2 YENEEA. Trimming removed 2 bases from V and 9 bases from J, with 11 bases in between. The CDR3 bases that were read are TGTGCCAGCAGCTTAAGCCCGGCGGGTTCACCC. It codes for CASSLSPAGSP. The whole CDR3 region reads CASSLSPAGSPLHF.

Worth noting for this clone: Read data end 3 residues before the CDR3 end; the end is taken from the germline J gene. This chain joins TRBV5-4 and TRBJ1-1; D uncertain. CDR1 and CDR2 (germline): SGHNT, YYREEE (reference sequence). The CDR3 totals 15 residues. V shed 0 bases and J shed 0 bases, with 9 bases lying between them. CDR3 DNA (partial): TGTGCCAGCAGCTTGGACAGTCAGATGAACACTGAA. The encoded protein is CASSLDSQMNTE. The whole CDR3 sequence reads CASSLDSQMNTEAFF.

On this clone itself: From the germline J gene comes the end of the CDR3, since the read stops 3 residues before it. The J gene is TRBJ1-2, the V gene TRBV20-1, with 7 bases that match TRBD1. This CDR3 is built from 13 residues. V shed 4 bases, J shed 6 bases, and the junction held 8 bases outside the gene matches. In germline, CDR1 is DFQATT, CDR2 SNEGSKA (reference sequence). CDR3 DNA (partial): TGCAGTGCTACGGGTGGGACAGTGGATGGC. This gives the protein CSATGGTVDG. The whole CDR3 is CSATGGTVDGYTF.

Concerning this clone: The read finishes 3 residues shy of the CDR3 end, and the germline J gene is used to complete it. J is TRBJ1-2 and V is TRBV7-7; TRBD1 might be the D (6 bases). Trimming removed 6 bases at V and 4 bases at J, with 24 bases between. CDR3 length: 17 residues. CDR1 and CDR2 (germline): SSHAT, FNYEAQ (reference sequence). The CDR3 sequence: CASSFKAGDTAFYGYTF. Incomplete CDR3 DNA: TGTGCCAGCAGTTTTAAAGCGGGGGACACGGCCTTCTATGGC.

About this clone: The CDR3 is cut off 3 residues early in the read; its end comes from the germline J gene. The J gene is TRBJ1-3, the V gene TRBV2; D unresolved. Between the trimmed V and J ends, which lost 0 bases and 3 bases, there was a span of 12 bases. There are 16 residues in the CDR3. Germline V gene sequence: CDR1 SNHLY, CDR2 FYNNEI. The CDR3 DNA, read in part, is TGTGCCAGCAGTGAAGCTCAGGCCCTCAGTGGAAACACC. Residues: CASSEAQALSGNT. The CDR3 as a whole reads CASSEAQALSGNTIYF. The whole variable domain, filled in from reference TRBV2 and TRBJ1-3, reads EPEVTQTPSHQVTQMGQEVILRCVPISNHLYFYWYRQILGQKVEFLVSFYNNEISEKSEIFDDQFSVERPDGSNFTLKIRSTKLEDSAMYFCASSEAQALSGNTIYFGEGSWLTVV.

Note on this clone: The read falls 3 residues short of the CDR3 end, and the missing part is taken from the germline J gene. The chain carries TRBV10-3 and TRBJ1-5, with D possibly matching TRBD1 (6 bases). The CDR3 runs 13 residues. V dropped 5 bases and J dropped 2 bases, with 7 bases sitting between them. CDR1 and CDR2 (germline): ENHRY, SYGVKD. CDR3 amino acids: CAISSGGNQPQHF. CDR3 DNA, as far as it was read: TGTGCCATCAGTTCAGGGGGCAATCAGCCC.

A remark on this clone: The read comes to an end 3 residues before the CDR3 does, leaving the germline J gene to fill in the end. The rearrangement uses TRBV20-1 and TRBJ2-7; tentatively, D is TRBD2 (6 bases). Looked up from germline, CDR1 is DFQATT and CDR2 is SNEGSKA (reference sequence). Trimming removed 5 bases from V and 2 bases from J, with 19 bases in between. The CDR3 sequence is 15 residues long. The sequenced CDR3 bases are TGCAGTGCTCGCTCGGCGATGGCGGGGCCCTACGAG. Translated: CSARSAMAGPYE. The full CDR3 protein reads CSARSAMAGPYEQYF.

Points on this clone: The read is 3 residues too short to cover the CDR3 end, so that end is filled in from the germline J gene. The chain carries TRBV11-3 and TRBJ2-1; 12 nucleotides match TRBD2. After removal of 5 bases from V and 5 bases from J, the junction contained 4 bases not matched to a gene. The CDR3 totals 15 residues. From germline, CDR1 is SGHNT and CDR2 YENEEA. The covered CDR3 bases are TGTGCCAGCAGCACTAGCGGGGGGACCCACAATGAG. It encodes CASSTSGGTHNE. The entire CDR3 reads CASSTSGGTHNEQFF.

Note on this clone: The read halts 3 residues ahead of the CDR3 end, with the missing end drawn from the germline J gene. V is TRBV7-2 and J is TRBJ2-3; no firm D call. V was shortened by 2 bases and J by 2 bases, with 5 bases between the two germline ends. CDR3 length: 13 residues. CDR1 SGHTA and CDR2 FQGNSA come from the germline V gene. CDR3 DNA (partial): TGTGCCAGCAGCTTATTAATCACAGATACG. Translating gives CASSLLITDT. The complete CDR3 sequence is CASSLLITDTQYF.

Regarding this clone: The CDR3 end is not reached by the read, which stops 3 residues before it; the germline J gene fills it in. This sequence joins TRBV20-1 and TRBJ2-3; 8 positions match TRBD2. V was pared by 1 base and J by 2 bases, with 5 bases of the junction left unmatched. The CDR3 sequence is 15 residues long. The germline CDR1 and CDR2 sequences are DFQATT and SNEGSKA (reference sequence). The CDR3 sequence is CSARVLAANTDTQYF. The CDR3 bases that were read are TGCAGTGCTAGAGTACTAGCGGCAAACACAGATACG.

Points on this clone: Read sequence stops 3 residues before the CDR3 end, and the germline J gene provides the missing end. The chain has TRBV19 and TRBJ2-4; 7 bases are shared with TRBD2. Trimming took 5 bases from V and 8 from J; bases not matched to a gene: 6. There are 13 residues in the CDR3. The germline V gene has CDR1 LNHDA and CDR2 SQIVND (reference sequence). CDR3 in amino acids: CASSRRSGDIQYF. The CDR3 bases that were read are TGTGCCAGTAGTCGGAGGAGCGGGGACATT.